This TCR beta chain emerged from a study of human T cells and chemical hapten exposure. A single record per CDR3 protein comes from TCRdb applying MiXCR to the RACE reads. In the table there are about 100,000 distinct CDR3 sequences, 10% of which are singletons. Specified time point: patch test 1, 2 weeks after DPC sensitization. This sample's treatment: therapeutic diphenylcyclopropenone sensitization with weekly scalp DPC. V shed 8 bases and J 4 bases; nucleotides not matched to a gene: 12. CDR3 length: 16 amino acids. Germline CDR1 MNHNY, CDR2 SVGAGI (reference sequence). The rearrangement uses TRBV6-6 and TRBJ2-3, with TRBD2 matching 10 bases. The sample here was whole blood, taken in connection with sensitization to the hapten diphenylcyclopropenone (DPC). This TCR derives from a middle-aged man with alopecia areata. Some clones in this sample may be carry-over from other donors' samples. This CDR3 is CASAPAGGASPDTQYF. DNA of the CDR3: TGTGCCAGCGCTCCAGCGGGAGGGGCCTCCCCAGATACGCAGTATTTT.